This TCR beta chain was identified in a study of CD8 T cells in ankylosing spondylitis. This clonotype has more than one count but fewer than ten. What it binds is not known. Broader study findings: The clones that were linked to disease were reported to be significantly enriched in matched synovial fluid samples from ankylosing spondylitis patients.

For TCR beta, libraries came from quantitative 5'-RACE with molecular barcodes. MiXCR, applied by TCRdb to the 5' RACE reads, yields one record per CDR3 protein. The table records around 300,000 distinct CDR3 sequences, about 14% of them present only once. The sample was blood, either unsorted or a sorted T cell fraction (not recorded which). The clonotype originates from a male donor with ankylosing spondylitis or in good health (not recorded which).

The DNA of the CDR3 is TGCGCCAGCAGCTTTCGGACTAGCGGGAGCACAGATACGCAGTATTTT. Translating gives CASSFRTSGSTDTQYF. V is TRBV5-1 and J is TRBJ2-3; the match to TRBD2 covers 11 bases. V trimming: 2 bases; J trimming: 0 bases; junction bases outside the gene matches: 2. The CDR3 sequence is 16 residues long. In germline, CDR1 is SGHRS, CDR2 YFSETQ.